Listed here are 2 T cell receptor beta chains from one sample, sequenced in a study of T cell responses to AZD1222 COVID-19 vaccine. The method was immunoSEQ multiplex PCR; TCRdb's version includes in-frame clones alone and lacks a portion of them. The sample consists of approximately 97,000 clones, roughly nine tenths of them appearing once. The sample consisted of peripheral blood, taken on day 0 of AZD1222 vaccination. These receptors came from an adult in good health.

The genes are TRBV5-3 and TRBJ2-7, with no clear D. TRBV5-3 is given ORF status, its function remaining uncertain. This CDR3 contains 10 residues. V lost 1 base to trimming and J lost 6 bases, with 2 bases between them. CDR3 residues: CARSLPEQYF. CDR3 nucleotides: TGTGCCAGAAGCTTGCCCGAGCAGTACTTC.

The rearrangement links TRBV5-1 to TRBJ2-1, with 9 positions matching TRBD1. The germline V gene has CDR1 SGHRS and CDR2 YFSETQ. The CDR3 is made up of 16 amino acids. V shed 1 base and J 9 bases; nucleotides not matched to a gene: 11. The CDR3 coding sequence is TGCGCCAGCAGCTTGTTATCGGGACAGGGTAGTAGTGAGCAGTTCTTC. Amino acid sequence: CASSLLSGQGSSEQFF.